Sequencing of this T cell receptor (beta chain) was carried out in a study of shared clonotypes between healthy human individuals. Trimming removed 4 bases from V and 4 bases from J; junction bases left unmatched: 14. The CDR3 loop spans 18 amino acids. Germline CDR1 is SGHKS and CDR2 is YYEKEE (reference sequence). Repertoires were generated with immunoSEQ multiplex PCR, while TCRdb's copy carries only in-frame clones and drops some. The sample lists around 500,000 clones, 70% to 80% occurring once. The sample taken for sequencing was PBMCs. The TCR comes from a woman aged 40 to 50 in good health. Some clones in this sample may be carry-over from other donors' samples. The rearrangement joins TRBV5-5 to TRBJ2-1; 10 nucleotides agree with TRBD2. The CDR3 loop is CASSHGLAAQGAYNEQFF. In DNA, the CDR3 is TGTGCCAGCAGCCACGGACTAGCGGCCCAGGGGGCGTACAATGAGCAGTTCTTC.